This T cell receptor beta chain derives from a study of CD8 T cells in ankylosing spondylitis. The study's findings and limits: What seemed typical of ankylosing spondylitis blood was a TCR beta motif built from roughly 8 highly homologous variants.

Quantitative 5'-RACE with molecular barcodes was used to make the TCR beta libraries. TCRdb fed the 5' RACE reads into MiXCR, producing one record per CDR3 protein. The table shows 130,000 or so distinct CDR3 sequences, with roughly 10% occurring only once. This clonotype has ten or more counts. Antigen unknown. The CDR3 loop spans 14 amino acids. Germline V CDR1 and CDR2: DFQATT, SNEGSKA (reference sequence). J was trimmed by 4 bases and V by 5 bases; bases with no gene match: 10. The sequence derives from a female donor with ankylosing spondylitis or in good health (not recorded which). This chain links TRBV20-1 with TRBJ2-7, with 8 bases fitting TRBD1. Sample: blood, either unsorted or a sorted T cell fraction (not recorded which). The CDR3 coding sequence is TGCAGTGCTCCCCGCCAGGGGGCCCCATACGAGCAGTACTTC. Translated, it gives CSAPRQGAPYEQYF.